This T cell receptor (beta chain) was captured by sequencing in a study of blood T cell repertoires in COVID-19. The CDR3 is 15 amino acids. The germline V gene has CDR1 MDHEN and CDR2 SYDVKM. V dropped 4 bases and J dropped 3; count of bases not matched to a gene: 5. Some clones are missing from TCRdb's copy, which holds only in-frame ones; the method was immunoSEQ multiplex PCR. The repertoire holds about 47,000 clones, with almost 85% as singletons. The chain joins TRBV28 to TRBJ2-1; 8 nucleotides line up with TRBD2. This clonotype was obtained from a woman in her sixties with acute or convalescent COVID-19. What was sequenced was peripheral blood. DNA of the CDR3: TGTGCCAGCAGTTCCCTAACTAGCGGCTACAATGAGCAGTTCTTC. This codes for CASSSLTSGYNEQFF.